The 29 T cell receptor beta chains presented below share a single source sample, sequenced in a study of blood T cell repertoires in COVID-19. Some clones are missing from TCRdb's copy, which holds only in-frame ones; the method was immunoSEQ multiplex PCR. The sample comprises about 89,000 clones, approximately 84% of which are singletons, and roughly 10% rests with the top ten. Source material: peripheral blood. The receptor set was obtained from a woman older than 75 with acute or convalescent COVID-19.

The chain combines TRBV7-2 with TRBJ1-3; maybe TRBD1 (5 bases). V lost 2 bases and J lost 3, with 11 bases in between. The germline V gene encodes CDR1 SGHTA and CDR2 FQGNSA. CDR3 size: 15 residues. The CDR3 nucleotides are TGTGCCAGCAGCTTAATGGGGGGAATTGGAAACACCATATATTTT. This translates into CASSLMGGIGNTIYF.

This chain connects TRBV30 to TRBJ1-4; 7 bases are shared with TRBD1. Losses at the gene ends were 3 bases for V and 6 bases for J; bases not matched to a gene: 10. The CDR3 sequence is 15 residues long. The germline CDR1 and CDR2 sequences are GTSNPN and SVGIG (reference sequence). The CDR3 loop reads CAWSWGDRAHEKLFF. The CDR3 DNA reads as TGTGCCTGGAGCTGGGGGGACAGAGCCCATGAAAAACTGTTTTTT.

The chain carries TRBV9 and TRBJ1-1; D is ambiguous. The CDR3 length is 15 residues. Germline loops: CDR1 SGDLS, CDR2 YYNGEE. Trimming took 4 bases from V and 0 from J, leaving 13 bases between them. The CDR3 region has the DNA TGTGCCAGCAGCTTAAAGCCAGGAATGAACACTGAAGCTTTCTTT. It encodes CASSLKPGMNTEAFF.

This sequence joins TRBV9 and TRBJ2-2; a possible D gene is TRBD2 (6 bases). The CDR3 is 16 amino acids. Germline values: CDR1 SGDLS, CDR2 YYNGEE. Trimming pared 0 bases from V and 3 bases from J, leaving 12 bases between. The CDR3 nucleotides are TGTGCCAGCAGCGTAGGGGCGGGGTCCTACACCGGGGAGCTGTTTTTT. Protein sequence: CASSVGAGSYTGELFF.

The chain combines TRBV9 with TRBJ2-3, with unresolved D. CDR3 length: 16 amino acids. The germline V gene encodes CDR1 SGDLS and CDR2 YYNGEE. Trimming stripped 4 bases from V and 0 bases from J, with 15 bases between. The CDR3 DNA sequence: TGTGCCAGCAGCCTCGCTGGCCGTCCCAGCACAGATACGCAGTATTTT. Residues: CASSLAGRPSTDTQYF.

CDR3 region: CASGRGGTGNQPQHF. CDR3 sequence (DNA): TGTGCCAGCGGACGCGGAGGGACAGGAAATCAGCCCCAGCATTTT. This sequence joins TRBV2 and TRBJ1-5; 8 bases are shared with TRBD1. After removal of 8 bases from V and 4 bases from J, the junction contained 10 bases not matched to a gene. This CDR3 has 15 residues. From germline, CDR1 is SNHLY and CDR2 FYNNEI. Combining the CDR3 with reference TRBV2 and TRBJ1-5 gives the whole variable domain EPEVTQTPSHQVTQMGQEVILRCVPISNHLYFYWYRQILGQKVEFLVSFYNNEISEKSEIFDDQFSVERPDGSNFTLKIRSTKLEDSAMYFCASGRGGTGNQPQHFGDGTRLSIL.

This sequence joins TRBV5-1 and TRBJ2-1; D possibly corresponds to TRBD2 (7 bases). The CDR3 consists of 15 residues. The V gene lost 7 bases and the J gene lost 3 bases, with 17 bases spanning the gap. Germline-derived CDR1 and CDR2 are SGHRS and YFSETQ. As DNA, the CDR3 is TGCGCCAGCTCAAAGGGGGGGGGACTCTACAATGAGCAGTTCTTC. Its translation is CASSKGGGLYNEQFF.

V and J are TRBV4-3 and TRBJ2-5, with D tentatively TRBD2 (6 bases). Trimming pared 4 bases from V and 5 bases from J, leaving 14 bases between. The CDR3 is 14 residues long. The V gene's germline CDR1 is LGHNA and CDR2 YSLEER. The CDR3 sequence: CASSPGLSPETQYF. CDR3 DNA sequence: TGCGCCAGCAGCCCGGGACTGTCTCCGGAGACCCAGTACTTC.

This clone was recorded at least ten times. The chain employs TRBV28 and TRBJ1-2; tentatively, D is TRBD1 (6 bases). Trimming took 5 bases from V and 8 from J, leaving 12 bases between them. Germline CDR1 reads MDHEN; CDR2 reads SYDVKM. The CDR3 totals 12 residues. CDR3 DNA: TGTGCCAGCAGTCCCAGGGGTTGGGGCTACACCTTC. It is translated as CASSPRGWGYTF.

The chain has TRBV29-1 and TRBJ1-2; perhaps TRBD1 as D (6 bases). The CDR3 is made up of 13 amino acids. Germline values: CDR1 SQVTM, CDR2 ANQGSEA. Trimming cost V 6 bases and J 1 base, with 12 bases left between them. CDR3 DNA: TGCAGCGTGCGCAGGGGCTATAACTATGGCTACACCTTC. The encoded protein is CSVRRGYNYGYTF.

This rearrangement joins TRBV6-5 to TRBJ2-1; D is perhaps TRBD1 (5 bases). Per germline, CDR1 MNHEY and CDR2 SVGAGI. The CDR3 covers 12 residues. V was cut by 4 bases and J by 15 bases, with 16 bases left in between. The CDR3: CASSLSNRLLFF. In DNA, the CDR3 is TGTGCCAGCAGTTTGAGTAACAGGCTATTGTTCTTC.

The chain links TRBV6-5 to TRBJ2-7, with D possibly being TRBD1 (6 bases). Germline assignment: CDR1 MNHEY and CDR2 SVGAGI. This CDR3 region has 13 residues. V lost 5 bases to trimming and J lost 9 bases, with 17 bases between them. The CDR3 nucleotides are TGTGCCAGCAGTCTCTCCTGGGGGCGCATGCAGTACTTC. Protein product: CASSLSWGRMQYF.

The count of this clone is one. The chain recombines TRBV20-1 with TRBJ2-7, with D perhaps matching TRBD2 (7 bases). CDR1 is DFQATT, CDR2 SNEGSKA, per germline (reference sequence). This CDR3 has 13 amino acids. V shed 5 bases and J shed 3 bases, with 14 bases lying between them. This chain's CDR3 is CSAGGGGGYEQYF. CDR3 DNA sequence: TGCAGTGCTGGTGGGGGAGGGGGCTACGAGCAGTACTTC.

The chain uses TRBV5-8 and TRBJ1-4; 8 bases map to TRBD1. With V trimmed by 4 bases and J by 2 bases, 7 bases remained unmatched. The CDR3 is 16 amino acids. Germline V gene lookup returns CDR1 SGHTS and CDR2 YDEGEE. CDR3 sequence (DNA): TGTGCCAGCAGCCCAGGACAGGGTTTGACTAATGAAAAACTGTTTTTT. Encoded protein: CASSPGQGLTNEKLFF.

About this clone itself: Mismatch with germline at one junction end may stem from a read error. The gene calls are TRBV6-2 or TRBV6-3 and TRBJ2-1; TRBD1 aligns across 8 bases. CDR3 size: 15 residues. Germline CDR1 reads MNHEY; CDR2 reads SVGEGT. CDR3 nucleotides: TGTGCCAGCAGTGACTCAGGGGGCCTATACAATGAGCAGTTCTTC. This gives the protein CASSDSGGLYNEQFF.

V is TRBV24-1 and J is TRBJ1-1, with 7 nucleotides matching TRBD1. The J segment lost 10 bases and the V segment lost 4 bases, leaving 8 bases of the junction unmatched. Germline V CDR1 and CDR2: KGHDR, SFDVKD. CDR3 size: 13 residues. In DNA, the CDR3 is TGTGCCACCAGTGACACCGACAGGGATATAGCTTTCTTT. Protein sequence: CATSDTDRDIAFF.

The chain couples TRBV27 to TRBJ2-5; D unresolved. Germline V CDR1 and CDR2: MNHEY, SMNVEV (reference sequence). This CDR3 is built from 13 residues. V lost 3 bases and J 5 bases, leaving 10 bases between the germline ends. CDR3 DNA: TGTGCCAGCAGTTTGTGGCCCGGGGAGACCCAGTACTTC. Its translation is CASSLWPGETQYF.

This rearrangement joins TRBV18 to TRBJ2-7, with a weak D call TRBD2 (6 bases). The CDR3 extends over 12 amino acids. Looked up from germline, CDR1 is KGHSH and CDR2 is LQKENI. Deletions cut 3 bases from V and 4 bases from J, with 7 bases between. The DNA for the CDR3 is TGTGCCAGCTCACCGGGACTTTACGAGCAGTACGTC. Encoded protein: CASSPGLYEQYV.

The gene calls are TRBV5-1 and TRBJ2-3; TRBD2 agrees at 10 bases. The CDR3 totals 16 residues. The V gene end was trimmed by 1 base and the J gene end by 4 bases; junction bases not matched to a gene: 6. Germline V gene lookup returns CDR1 SGHRS and CDR2 YFSETQ. The CDR3 coding sequence is TGCGCCAGCAGCTTGCCTAGCGGGGGTCAGCCAGATACGCAGTATTTT. Its protein is CASSLPSGGQPDTQYF.

The J gene is TRBJ1-1, the V gene TRBV28, with TRBD1 as a possible D gene (6 bases). V was clipped by 4 bases and J by 3 bases, with 15 bases between them. CDR3 size: 15 residues. CDR1 is MDHEN and CDR2 is SYDVKM in the germline V gene. In nucleotides, the CDR3 is TGTGCCAGCAGTTCCCCCTTCTCAGGGGACACTGAAGCTTTCTTT. Translated, it gives CASSSPFSGDTEAFF.

The chain employs TRBV5-1 and TRBJ2-1; TRBD2 matches at 8 bases. Germline V gives CDR1 SGHRS, CDR2 YFSETQ. This CDR3 region has 16 residues. J was trimmed by 2 bases and V by 0 bases; bases with no gene match: 4. Here the CDR3 reads CASSLAALAAYNEQFF. The CDR3 nucleotides are TGCGCCAGCAGCTTGGCCGCACTAGCGGCCTACAATGAGCAGTTCTTC.

The chain couples TRBV12-3 or TRBV12-4 to TRBJ2-7, with D possibly matching TRBD1 (6 bases). The CDR3 consists of 13 residues. Trimming took 7 bases from V and 2 from J, leaving 12 bases between them. CDR3 protein: CASKRQGTYEQYV. The DNA of the CDR3 is TGTGCCAGCAAACGCCAGGGGACCTACGAGCAGTACGTC.

The genes are TRBV3-1 (or the pseudogene TRBV3-2) and TRBJ1-2, with TRBD1 matching over 8 bases. The CDR3 spans 16 residues. V lost 4 bases and J lost 2; bases outside the gene matches: 9. Germline CDR1 is LGHDT and CDR2 is YNNKEL (reference sequence). The DNA of the CDR3 is TGTGCCAGCAGCCTAAGAGGATGGGACAGGAACTATGGCTACACCTTC. Translated, it gives CASSLRGWDRNYGYTF.

The genes are TRBV6-2 or TRBV6-3 and TRBJ2-5; 7 bases agree with TRBD2. J gave up 1 base and V 6 bases, and 11 bases lay outside the gene matches. The length of the CDR3 is 16 residues. Germline lookup yields CDR1 MNHEY and CDR2 SVGEGT. The DNA for the CDR3 is TGTGCCAGCAGCGAACTAGCGCAGACCTTCCAAGAGACCCAGTACTTC. Translated, it gives CASSELAQTFQETQYF.

The chain has TRBV12-2 and TRBJ1-6; the DNA was not used to check the table's D call, TRBD1. TRBV12-2 is classified as a pseudogene. This CDR3 region has 18 residues. In nucleotides, the CDR3 is TGTGCAAGTCGCTTAGCGTCCCCAGACAGGGGAAGTGAGTCACCCCTCCACTTT. This gives the protein CASRLASPDRGSESPLHF.

Worth noting for this clone: This sample also contains other DNA sequences that code for the same CDR3. The chain employs TRBV5-1 and TRBJ1-4; no clear D gene. Germline CDR1 reads SGHRS; CDR2 reads YFSETQ. Trimming cost V 5 bases and J 1 base, with 6 bases left between them. The CDR3 sequence is 13 residues long. In nucleotides, the CDR3 is TGCGCCAGCAGGGAGGGAACTAATGAAAAACTGTTTTTT. The encoded protein is CASREGTNEKLFF.

The V call is TRBV28, the J call TRBJ2-2; 8 positions match TRBD1. This CDR3 is built from 15 residues. The germline V gene encodes CDR1 MDHEN and CDR2 SYDVKM. V lost 2 bases, J lost 6 bases, and 5 bases stayed unmatched. CDR3 sequence (DNA): TGTGCCAGCAGTTTAGCCAGGGGGCTTTCCGGGGAGCTGTTTTTT. This codes for CASSLARGLSGELFF. Filled out from reference TRBV28 and TRBJ2-2, the complete variable domain reads DVKVTQSSRYLVKRTGEKVFLECVQDMDHENMFWYRQDPGLGLRLIYFSYDVKMKEKGDIPEGYSVSREKKERFSLILESASTNQTSMYLCASSLARGLSGELFFGEGSRLTVL.

This chain uses TRBV6-5 with TRBJ2-5, with 8 bases that match TRBD1. The CDR3 covers 15 residues. Germline trimming cut 2 bases from V and 1 base from J; bases unmatched to any gene: 3. CDR1 MNHEY and CDR2 SVGAGI come from the germline V gene. The DNA of the CDR3 is TGTGCCAGCAGTTACGGGGGGACAGGCCAAGAGACCCAGTACTTC. Protein: CASSYGGTGQETQYF.

V is TRBV18 and J is TRBJ1-1; TRBD1 matches at 7 bases. Germline-derived CDR1 and CDR2 are KGHSH and LQKENI. Germline trimming cut 3 bases from V and 5 bases from J; bases unmatched to any gene: 12. The CDR3 runs 16 residues. CDR3 in DNA: TGTGCCAGCTCACCTAGAGACACGACAGGGAGTACTGAAGCTTTCTTT. Amino acid sequence: CASSPRDTTGSTEAFF.